These T cell receptor beta chains were read from a single sample in a study of liver allograft versus peripheral blood T cells. MiXCR, applied by TCRdb to the reads, yields one record per CDR3 protein. The sample lists some 16,000 distinct CDR3 sequences, around 23% seen once, with about 12% in the top ten. Receptors were obtained from a human patient who had a liver transplant. Some T cells may possibly be graft donor cells. Both conserved end residues are trimmed from each CDR3.

V gene: TRBV18
J gene: TRBJ1-6
CDR3 protein: ASSPRGGNSPLH

V gene: TRBV28
J gene: TRBJ2-7
CDR3 protein: ASGSIGTALEQY

V gene: TRBV6-6
J gene: TRBJ1-6
CDR3 protein: ASSYDGGRDSYNSPLH

V gene: TRBV18
J gene: TRBJ1-6
CDR3 protein: ASSQEVRSSSPLH

V gene: TRBV15
J gene: TRBJ2-1
CDR3 protein: ATSRGQGAYNEQF

V gene: TRBV5-5
J gene: TRBJ2-1
CDR3 protein: ASSKDRGQGEQF

V gene: TRBV29-1
J gene: TRBJ1-2
CDR3 protein: SVDQGNYGYT

V gene: TRBV5-4
J gene: TRBJ1-2
CDR3 protein: ASSPKQTGRYGYT

V gene: TRBV6-5
J gene: TRBJ2-3
CDR3 protein: ASSRPSGRATDTQY

V gene: TRBV6-5
J gene: TRBJ1-5
CDR3 protein: ASRTNGGSNQPQH

V gene: TRBV20-1
J gene: TRBJ2-1
CDR3 protein: SARDPRQGYEQF